These 32 T cell receptor beta chains were sequenced from one sample in a study of blood T cell repertoires in COVID-19. Sequencing used immunoSEQ multiplex PCR; TCRdb keeps in-frame clones, though not all of them. The sample has under 300,000 clones, roughly 84% seen once. The sample comprised peripheral blood. All receptors derive from a human donor with COVID-19, enrolled during active disease. The donor label of this sample is uncertain.

The CDR3 coding sequence is TGTGCCAGCAGCTTAGGACTAGCGGGGGACTACGAGCAGTACTTC. It codes for CASSLGLAGDYEQYF. This chain uses TRBV5-4 with TRBJ2-7, with TRBD2 matching 13 bases. There are 15 residues in the CDR3. The V gene end was trimmed by 2 bases and the J gene end by 3 bases; junction bases not matched to a gene: 2. CDR1 and CDR2 (germline): SGHNT, YYREEE (reference sequence).

J is TRBJ2-1 and V is TRBV11-3, with 7 nucleotides matching TRBD2. V was pared by 5 bases and J by 10 bases, with 8 bases of the junction left unmatched. Germline-derived CDR1 and CDR2 are SGHNT and YENEEA. The CDR3 has 13 amino acids. CDR3 in amino acids: CASSPGGRGEQFF. The CDR3 DNA is TGTGCCAGCAGCCCGGGGGGAAGAGGGGAGCAGTTCTTC.

The V and J genes are TRBV15 and TRBJ1-3; D is perhaps TRBD1 (5 bases). The CDR3 consists of 14 residues. The V gene lost 5 bases and the J gene lost 9 bases, with 17 bases spanning the gap. Per the germline V gene, CDR1 is LNHNV and CDR2 is YYDKDF (reference sequence). The CDR3 coding sequence is TGTGCCACCAGCGGGGGGGTGGTCCTATCCACCATATATTTT. Translating gives CATSGGVVLSTIYF.

J is TRBJ1-1 and V is TRBV19; D remains unclear. The germline CDR1 and CDR2 sequences are LNHDA and SQIVND (reference sequence). The CDR3 length is 13 residues. Between the trimmed V and J ends, which lost 7 bases and 0 bases, there was a span of 9 bases. The CDR3: CASTMNMNTEAFF. CDR3 nucleotides: TGTGCCAGTACAATGAACATGAACACTGAAGCTTTCTTT.

The V and J genes are TRBV7-9 and TRBJ2-2, with D possibly being TRBD1 (5 bases). V shed 1 base and J shed 3 bases, with 12 bases lying between them. CDR1 is SEHNR, CDR2 FQNEAQ, per germline (reference sequence). The CDR3 is 16 residues long. In DNA form, the CDR3 reads TGTGCCAGCAGCTTAGAGGAGACAGCATACACCGGGGAGCTGTTTTTT. The encoded protein is CASSLEETAYTGELFF.

The chain carries TRBV5-1 and TRBJ1-6, with 7 bases lining up with TRBD1. Germline CDR1 is SGHRS and CDR2 is YFSETQ. This CDR3 spans 14 amino acids. With V trimmed by 3 bases and J by 10 bases, 7 bases remained unmatched. CDR3 DNA: TGCGCCAGCAGCTCCGACAGGGAGTGGTCACCCCTCCACTTT. This sequence encodes CASSSDREWSPLHF.

This clone was seen many times. V gene TRBV7-3 combines with J gene TRBJ2-2; TRBD2 matches 11 bases. Germline assignment: CDR1 SGHTA and CDR2 FQGTGA. Trimming took 5 bases from V and 5 from J; bases not matched to a gene: 4. This CDR3 is 15 amino acids long. The CDR3 loop is CASSLAGGGTGELFF. As DNA, the CDR3 is TGTGCCAGCAGCCTAGCGGGAGGAGGAACCGGGGAGCTGTTTTTT.

The chain uses TRBV6-1 and TRBJ1-3, with a tentative D call TRBD1 (5 bases). CDR3 length: 15 amino acids. V gave up 1 base and J gave up 2 bases, with 9 bases separating them. Germline lookup yields CDR1 MNHNS and CDR2 SASEGT. CDR3 loop: CASSEGPGPGNTIYF. The CDR3 DNA reads as TGTGCCAGCAGTGAAGGGCCAGGGCCTGGAAACACCATATATTTT.

The rearrangement links TRBV7-9 to TRBJ1-6; 9 positions match TRBD1. CDR1 and CDR2 from the germline V gene are SEHNR and FQNEAQ (reference sequence). The CDR3 length is 15 residues. With 4 bases clipped from V and 7 bases from J, the junction kept 5 bases outside the gene matches. The CDR3 loop reads CASSSLGQGNSPLHF. For the CDR3, the DNA is TGTGCCAGCAGCTCATTGGGACAGGGAAATTCACCCCTCCACTTT.

The chain is built from TRBV7-9 and TRBJ1-3; no firm D call. Trimming took off 1 base at V and 0 bases at J, with 4 bases between the two ends. Germline lookup yields CDR1 SEHNR and CDR2 FQNEAQ (reference sequence). The CDR3 is 14 residues long. CDR3 sequence reads: CASSLVGSGNTIYF. For the CDR3, the DNA is TGTGCCAGCAGCTTAGTCGGCTCTGGAAACACCATATATTTT.

V gene TRBV6-4 combines with J gene TRBJ2-3; the match to TRBD2 covers 10 bases. CDR3 length: 16 amino acids. Germline lookup yields CDR1 MRHNA and CDR2 SNTAGT. The V segment lost 0 bases and the J segment 4 bases; nucleotides outside the gene matches: 4. The CDR3 sequence is CASSDSLAGGPDTQYF. CDR3 in DNA: TGTGCCAGCAGTGACTCCTTAGCGGGAGGCCCAGATACGCAGTATTTT.

To note about this clone: The sample has other DNA sequences that encode this CDR3 too. This chain connects TRBV19 to TRBJ2-2; D is undetermined. The CDR3 spans 14 residues. V gave up 3 bases and J gave up 2 bases, with 7 bases separating them. Looked up from germline, CDR1 is LNHDA and CDR2 is SQIVND (reference sequence). CDR3 nucleotide sequence: TGTGCCAGTAGTATTAGCAGAAACACCGGGGAGCTGTTTTTT. Amino acids: CASSISRNTGELFF.

The chain carries TRBV5-1 and TRBJ2-1, with 9 nucleotides matching TRBD2. The germline V gene encodes CDR1 SGHRS and CDR2 YFSETQ. The length of the CDR3 is 17 residues. V lost 0 bases, J lost 0 bases, and 4 bases stayed unmatched. The chain's CDR3 is CASSLASSGNSYNEQFF. The CDR3 DNA follows: TGCGCCAGCAGCTTGGCCTCTAGCGGGAACTCCTACAATGAGCAGTTCTTC.

The rearrangement joins TRBV14 to TRBJ1-2; 9 nucleotides align to TRBD1. The CDR3 has 15 residues. Germline-derived CDR1 and CDR2 are SGHDN and FVKESK. V was pared by 0 bases and J by 5 bases, with 4 bases of the junction left unmatched. Here the CDR3 reads CASSQEQGAGYGYTF. The DNA of the CDR3 is TGTGCCAGCAGCCAAGAACAGGGGGCTGGTTATGGCTACACCTTC. Looking up the rest from reference TRBV14 and TRBJ1-2 gives the full variable domain: EAGVTQFPSHSVIEKGQTVTLRCDPISGHDNLYWYRRVMGKEIKFLLHFVKESKQDESGMPNNRFLAERTGGTYSTLKVQPAELEDSGVYFCASSQEQGAGYGYTFGSGTRLTVV.

The chain employs TRBV12-5 and TRBJ1-1; D gene ambiguous. Germline V gives CDR1 LGHNT, CDR2 FRNRAP. The CDR3 is made up of 13 amino acids. V lost 2 bases, J lost 0 bases, and 4 bases lay in between. This CDR3 is CASGLQMNTEAFF. In DNA form, the CDR3 reads TGTGCTAGTGGTTTGCAGATGAACACTGAAGCTTTCTTT. The full variable domain, in which reference TRBV12-5 and TRBJ1-1 provide the parts outside the CDR3, is DARVTQTPRHKVTEMGQEVTMRCQPILGHNTVFWYRQTMMQGLELLAYFRNRAPLDDSGMPKDRFSAEMPDATLATLKIQPSEPRDSAVYFCASGLQMNTEAFFGQGTRLTVV.

As DNA, the CDR3 is TGTGCCAGCAGCCAAGACAGGGGGGATGGCTACACCTTC. Its protein product is CASSQDRGDGYTF. This sequence joins TRBV9 and TRBJ1-2; 9 nucleotides match TRBD1. From germline, CDR1 is SGDLS and CDR2 YYNGEE. The CDR3 runs 13 residues. V was pared by 4 bases and J by 6 bases, with 4 bases of the junction left unmatched.

The chain joins TRBV27 to TRBJ1-2; 9 nucleotides line up with TRBD1. J was trimmed by 4 bases and V by 6 bases; bases with no gene match: 12. The CDR3 is 16 residues long. Looked up from germline, CDR1 is MNHEY and CDR2 is SMNVEV (reference sequence). The CDR3: CASSPLNRGQVYGYTF. CDR3 bases: TGTGCCAGCAGCCCACTAAACAGGGGGCAGGTCTATGGCTACACCTTC.

This clone was seen once. The rearrangement links TRBV29-1 to TRBJ1-1; 9 bases match TRBD1. CDR1 SQVTM and CDR2 ANQGSEA come from the germline V gene. This CDR3 comprises 14 residues. V gave up 6 bases and J gave up 2 bases; unmatched junction bases: 7. The CDR3 DNA reads TGCAGCGTCTTGGGACAGGGCGGTAACACTGAAGCTTTCTTT. The encoded protein is CSVLGQGGNTEAFF.

This chain joins TRBV2 and TRBJ2-2; TRBD2 matches 16 bases. With 8 bases clipped from V and 7 bases from J, the junction kept 4 bases outside the gene matches. The CDR3 has 15 amino acids. The germline gives CDR1 SNHLY, CDR2 FYNNEI. The CDR3 region is CASRGLAGGDGELFF. The CDR3 DNA sequence: TGTGCCAGCCGGGGACTAGCGGGAGGGGACGGGGAGCTGTTTTTT.

The chain links TRBV27 to TRBJ2-3; D ambiguous. CDR1 MNHEY and CDR2 SMNVEV come from the germline V gene (reference sequence). This CDR3 has 11 residues. V lost 10 bases and J lost 4, with 9 bases in between. CDR3 protein: CATLGADTQYF. CDR3 in DNA: TGTGCCACCCTTGGAGCAGATACGCAGTATTTT.

The V and J genes are TRBV28 and TRBJ2-7; TRBD1 matches at 11 bases. Losses at the gene ends were 3 bases for V and 2 bases for J; bases not matched to a gene: 9. This CDR3 spans 17 amino acids. In germline, CDR1 is MDHEN, CDR2 SYDVKM. CDR3 amino acids: CASSLGTGGWVTYEQYF. CDR3 in DNA: TGTGCCAGCAGTTTGGGGACAGGGGGTTGGGTGACCTACGAGCAGTACTTC.

This chain links TRBV5-1 with TRBJ2-1; D is perhaps TRBD2 (6 bases). There are 17 residues in the CDR3. The germline V gene has CDR1 SGHRS and CDR2 YFSETQ. The V and J ends lost 3 bases and 6 bases respectively, with 22 bases between them. CDR3 nucleotides: TGCGCCAGCAGCTCCACTTACGGGGGTAGCGAGTTCAATGAGCAGTTCTTC. Its protein is CASSSTYGGSEFNEQFF.

The CDR3 DNA reads as TGCGCCAGCAGCTCGCCGGGGGGAGGGGTTCCGGAGACCCAGTACTTC. Translated, it gives CASSSPGGGVPETQYF. This chain joins TRBV5-1 and TRBJ2-5; 7 positions match TRBD2. This CDR3 contains 16 residues. Germline V gives CDR1 SGHRS, CDR2 YFSETQ. V trimming: 3 bases; J trimming: 5 bases; junction bases outside the gene matches: 13.

The rearrangement uses TRBV12-3 or TRBV12-4 and TRBJ1-1, with 8 bases that match TRBD1. CDR3 length equals 13 residues. J gave up 11 bases and V 6 bases, and 11 bases lay outside the gene matches. DNA of the CDR3: TGTGCCAGCAGCGGACAGGGAAGGTCTAGCGCTTTCTTT. Protein: CASSGQGRSSAFF.

The chain recombines TRBV5-1 with TRBJ2-3, with 12 bases that match TRBD2. Losses at the gene ends were 4 bases for V and 6 bases for J; bases not matched to a gene: 9. CDR3 length: 16 amino acids. From germline, CDR1 is SGHRS and CDR2 YFSETQ. The CDR3 region has the DNA TGCGCCAGCAGCCCGGGACTAGCGGGTGCCGGGGATACGCAGTATTTT. Encoded protein: CASSPGLAGAGDTQYF.

The rearrangement uses TRBV5-4 and TRBJ2-7; D remains unclear. V gave up 2 bases and J gave up 4 bases, with 13 bases separating them. Germline lookup yields CDR1 SGHNT and CDR2 YYREEE (reference sequence). The length of the CDR3 is 14 residues. In DNA, the CDR3 is TGTGCCAGCAGCTTAGATCCTAGTAATTACGAGCAGTACTTC. This codes for CASSLDPSNYEQYF.

The chain has TRBV6-6 and TRBJ1-3, with 9 positions matching TRBD1. This CDR3 has 18 amino acids. CDR1 and CDR2 from the germline V gene are MNHNY and SVGAGI (reference sequence). The V segment lost 5 bases and the J segment 2 bases; nucleotides outside the gene matches: 13. The CDR3, as DNA: TGTGCCAGCAGTCCCCGGGACAGGGACGTCGGACCTGGAAACACCATATATTTT. Translation: CASSPRDRDVGPGNTIYF.

The chain recombines TRBV27 with TRBJ2-2; a possible D gene is TRBD1 (6 bases). Deletions cut 3 bases from V and 4 bases from J, with 18 bases between. There are 17 residues in the CDR3. Germline loops: CDR1 MNHEY, CDR2 SMNVEV (reference sequence). The CDR3 DNA follows: TGTGCCAGCAGTTTCCCGGGGACAAAGAAATCCACCGGGGAGCTGTTTTTT. Protein sequence: CASSFPGTKKSTGELFF.

The chain recombines TRBV6-2 or TRBV6-3 with TRBJ2-6; a weak D match, TRBD1 (5 bases). CDR1 is MNHEY, CDR2 SVGEGT, per germline. V was trimmed by 0 bases and J by 3 bases, leaving 18 bases between them. This CDR3 region has 19 residues. The CDR3 sequence: CASSYSTHSGKIGANVLTF. CDR3 nucleotide sequence: TGTGCCAGCAGTTACTCGACCCACTCAGGGAAAATTGGGGCCAACGTCCTGACTTTC.

The chain has TRBV18 and TRBJ2-7, with TRBD2 matching over 14 bases. V lost 6 bases to trimming and J lost 3 bases; unmatched junction nucleotides: 7. CDR1 is KGHSH and CDR2 is LQKENI in the germline V gene. This CDR3 is built from 16 residues. The CDR3 bases are TGTGCCAGCTCCCCAGGGACTAGCGGGAGCTTCTACGAGCAGTACTTC. Protein product: CASSPGTSGSFYEQYF.

The V gene is TRBV6-5, the J gene TRBJ1-1; D is uncertain. The germline V gene has CDR1 MNHEY and CDR2 SVGAGI. The ends were cut back, 7 bases at V and 0 bases at J, with 15 bases in the middle. The CDR3 sequence is 15 residues long. The DNA for the CDR3 is TGTGCCAGCACCTTCGCGGACTGGGTGAACACTGAAGCTTTCTTT. Encoded protein: CASTFADWVNTEAFF.

The CDR3 loop is CASSPREGVTEAFF. CDR3 DNA sequence: TGTGCCAGCTCACCCAGGGAGGGGGTTACTGAAGCTTTCTTT. The V gene is TRBV18, the J gene TRBJ1-1, with D possibly being TRBD1 (6 bases). CDR3 size: 14 residues. Germline values: CDR1 KGHSH, CDR2 LQKENI. V was clipped by 3 bases and J by 5 bases, with 13 bases between them.